Presented here are 25 T cell receptor beta chains from one specimen sequenced in a study of Ad26.COV2.S vaccination and SARS-CoV-2 variants (dated by TCRdb to the early 2020s). Libraries were built with the immunoSEQ multiplex PCR assay. Entries here come from immuneACCESS through TCRdb and include only in-frame sequences with V and J called. Some clones fail to appear in such tables; in the studies checked, an unresolved V gene covers under half of the shortfall, and the cause of the remainder is unknown. In this sample the table shows about 400,000 clones, 89% of which occur a single time. The ten largest make up about 1.9% of the sample. Explained via the paper, the treatment or condition label denotes: some 20 received Ad26.COV2.S at low or high dose, single or two shots; roughly five received placebo; per-sample allocation not given. Repertoires of vaccine and placebo recipients were sequenced from samples collected on day 63 after the first injection.

The sample in question was peripheral blood, obtained in a trial of Ad26.COV2.S vaccine versus placebo. The receptors here all came from a person aged 18-60 years who received the Ad26.COV2.S COVID-19 vaccine or a placebo.

This rearrangement joins TRBV29-1 to TRBJ1-1; TRBD1 is a possible D gene (6 bases). The germline V gene encodes CDR1 SQVTM and CDR2 ANQGSEA. This CDR3 has 14 residues. V was clipped by 4 bases and J by 1 base, with 13 bases between them. The CDR3 DNA sequence: TGCAGCGTTGTAGCGCGGGGGCAGAACACTGAAGCTTTCTTT. Its translation: CSVVARGQNTEAFF.

The chain recombines TRBV7-8 with TRBJ1-5, with D unclear. The germline V gene has CDR1 SGHVS and CDR2 FQNEAQ. The CDR3 is made up of 15 amino acids. V gave up 0 bases and J gave up 0 bases, with 6 bases separating them. The CDR3 reads CASSLAINSNQPQHF. The CDR3, as DNA: TGTGCCAGCAGCTTAGCAATTAATAGCAATCAGCCCCAGCATTTT.

CDR3 in amino acids: CASSLRQGQETQYF. DNA for the CDR3: TGCGCCAGCAGCTTAAGGCAGGGCCAAGAGACCCAGTACTTC. The chain uses TRBV5-1 and TRBJ2-5; tentatively, D is TRBD1 (5 bases). The germline gives CDR1 SGHRS, CDR2 YFSETQ. The CDR3 has 14 amino acids. Trimming removed 2 bases from V and 1 base from J, with 9 bases in between.

V and J are TRBV11-2 and TRBJ2-1; TRBD2 might be the D (5 bases). The CDR3 runs to 14 residues. Germline CDR1 is SGHAT and CDR2 is FQNNGV. Trimming removed 1 base from V and 9 bases from J, with 13 bases in between. The CDR3 protein is CASSLVPSSSEQFF. CDR3 nucleotide sequence: TGTGCCAGCAGCTTAGTCCCTAGCTCGTCTGAGCAGTTCTTC.

The chain uses TRBV6-4 and TRBJ2-1; D possibly corresponds to TRBD2 (5 bases). Germline CDR1 reads MRHNA; CDR2 reads SNTAGT. This CDR3 spans 14 amino acids. The V and J ends lost 6 bases and 2 bases respectively, with 11 bases between them. CDR3 sequence: CASSFGLPYNEQFF. The CDR3, as DNA: TGTGCCAGCAGCTTTGGACTCCCCTACAATGAGCAGTTCTTC.

The CDR3 sequence is CASSLGAVSETQYF. Written as DNA, the CDR3 is TGTGCCAGCTCACTGGGGGCGGTTTCCGAGACCCAGTACTTC. The rearrangement uses TRBV18 and TRBJ2-5; D is possibly TRBD1 (6 bases). The CDR3 is 14 residues long. In germline, CDR1 is KGHSH, CDR2 LQKENI. Trimming took 4 bases from V and 5 from J, leaving 14 bases between them.

The J gene is TRBJ1-2, the V gene TRBV5-1, with D possibly TRBD1 on 5 matching bases. Looked up from germline, CDR1 is SGHRS and CDR2 is YFSETQ. The CDR3 is made up of 16 amino acids. V was clipped by 0 bases and J by 4 bases, with 16 bases between them. The CDR3 nucleotides read TGCGCCAGCAGCTTGGCGGCAGGGCCAGTAGGCTATGGCTACACCTTC. This translates into CASSLAAGPVGYGYTF.

The V and J genes are TRBV10-1 and TRBJ1-1; no definite D call. The CDR3 extends over 13 amino acids. The germline gives CDR1 WNHNN, CDR2 SYGVQD (reference sequence). Trimming cost V 2 bases and J 5 bases, with 9 bases left between them. CDR3 nucleotides: TGCGCCAGCAGTGAGAAAACGAGTACTGAAGCTTTCTTT. As protein: CASSEKTSTEAFF.

This chain links TRBV5-1 with TRBJ1-1; possible D gene TRBD1, 6 bases. Trimming cost V 2 bases and J 2 bases, with 16 bases left between them. Germline assignment: CDR1 SGHRS and CDR2 YFSETQ. This CDR3 comprises 16 residues. In DNA form, the CDR3 reads TGCGCCAGCAGCTTCCGCCCGGGACACGGAAACACTGAAGCTTTCTTT. As protein: CASSFRPGHGNTEAFF. Complete variable domain (other parts from reference TRBV5-1 and TRBJ1-1): KAGVTQTPRYLIKTRGQQVTLSCSPISGHRSVSWYQQTPGQGLQFLFEYFSETQRNKGNFPGRFSGRQFSNSRSEMNVSTLELGDSALYLCASSFRPGHGNTEAFFGQGTRLTVV.

The chain combines TRBV11-2 with TRBJ2-7, with D unclear. The V end lost 1 base, the J end lost 1 base, and 8 bases lay between the germline ends. Germline-derived CDR1 and CDR2 are SGHAT and FQNNGV. CDR3 length equals 14 residues. CDR3 bases: TGTGCCAGCAGCTTAGCCTTTGGATCCTACGAGCAGTACTTC. Translated: CASSLAFGSYEQYF. The whole variable domain, remainder taken from reference TRBV11-2 and TRBJ2-7, is EAGVAQSPRYKIIEKRQSVAFWCNPISGHATLYWYQQILGQGPKLLIQFQNNGVVDDSQLPKDRFSAERLKGVDSTLKIQPAKLEDSAVYLCASSLAFGSYEQYFGPGTRLTVT.

This chain links TRBV9 with TRBJ2-7; 13 nucleotides match TRBD2. The germline V gene has CDR1 SGDLS and CDR2 YYNGEE. V shed 4 bases and J 2 bases; nucleotides not matched to a gene: 3. This CDR3 comprises 15 residues. In nucleotides, the CDR3 is TGTGCCAGCAGCTTGGGACTAGCGGGGACCTACGAGCAGTACTTC. It encodes CASSLGLAGTYEQYF.

V is TRBV10-3 and J is TRBJ1-2; weak D call: TRBD1 (5 bases). V lost 10 bases and J 0 bases, leaving 18 bases between the germline ends. This CDR3 contains 15 residues. The germline V gene encodes CDR1 ENHRY and CDR2 SYGVKD. The CDR3 loop is CATGTGASTNYGYTF. CDR3 sequence (DNA): TGTGCCACGGGGACGGGTGCTTCAACTAACTATGGCTACACCTTC.

The V gene is TRBV19, the J gene TRBJ1-3, with 7 positions matching TRBD1. This CDR3 contains 15 residues. Trimming removed 7 bases from V and 2 bases from J; junction bases left unmatched: 8. Per the germline V gene, CDR1 is LNHDA and CDR2 is SQIVND (reference sequence). The CDR3 region has the DNA TGTGCCAGTATACAACGACAGGGCGCTGGAAACACCATATATTTT. Its protein is CASIQRQGAGNTIYF.

This clone was seen a single time. The chain links TRBV5-1 to TRBJ2-7; 9 positions agree with TRBD1. V lost 0 bases to trimming and J lost 5 bases; unmatched junction nucleotides: 6. The germline V gene encodes CDR1 SGHRS and CDR2 YFSETQ. This CDR3 spans 15 amino acids. The CDR3 bases are TGCGCCAGCAGCTTGGAGGGACAGGGCTTCAACGAGCAGTACTTC. This translates into CASSLEGQGFNEQYF. Full variable domain (outside the CDR3, taken from reference TRBV5-1 and TRBJ2-7): KAGVTQTPRYLIKTRGQQVTLSCSPISGHRSVSWYQQTPGQGLQFLFEYFSETQRNKGNFPGRFSGRQFSNSRSEMNVSTLELGDSALYLCASSLEGQGFNEQYFGPGTRLTVT.

This chain joins TRBV27 and TRBJ2-2, with 10 bases aligning to TRBD2. Looked up from germline, CDR1 is MNHEY and CDR2 is SMNVEV (reference sequence). The V segment lost 8 bases and the J segment 5 bases; nucleotides outside the gene matches: 8. The CDR3 has 15 residues. CDR3 coding DNA: TGTGCCAGCCGAGGACTAGCGGTTACGACCGGGGAGCTGTTTTTT. Amino acids: CASRGLAVTTGELFF.

This chain joins TRBV9 and TRBJ2-7; the D call may be TRBD1 or TRBD2 (6 bases each). Trimming cost V 4 bases and J 5 bases, with 16 bases left between them. The CDR3 is 14 amino acids. Per the germline V gene, CDR1 is SGDLS and CDR2 is YYNGEE. The CDR3 DNA reads TGTGCCAGCAGCCTCAGGGGCCGGAGGGACGAGCAGTACTTC. Protein: CASSLRGRRDEQYF.

The rearrangement uses TRBV3-1 (or the pseudogene TRBV3-2) and TRBJ2-7; 13 bases match TRBD2. CDR3 length: 14 residues. The germline CDR1 and CDR2 sequences are LGHDT and YNNKEL (reference sequence). Trimming removed 4 bases from V and 8 bases from J; junction bases left unmatched: 5. The chain's CDR3 is CASSPRTSGSKQYF. The CDR3 nucleotides are TGTGCCAGCAGCCCGCGGACTAGCGGGAGTAAGCAGTACTTC.

The chain joins TRBV7-3 to TRBJ2-1; 12 bases are shared with TRBD2. This CDR3 has 16 residues. CDR1 and CDR2 (germline): SGHTA, FQGTGA. Trimming took 5 bases from V and 9 from J; bases not matched to a gene: 11. CDR3 amino acids: CASSPLATSGRREQFF. The CDR3 bases are TGTGCCAGCAGCCCCCTAGCAACTAGCGGGAGGCGTGAGCAGTTCTTC. The complete variable domain, with remaining parts taken from reference TRBV7-3 and TRBJ2-1, reads GAGVSQTPSNKVTEKGKYVELRCDPISGHTALYWYRQSLGQGPEFLIYFQGTGAADDSGLPNDRFFAVRPEGSVSTLKIQRTERGDSAVYLCASSPLATSGRREQFFGPGTRLTVL.

The V gene is TRBV27, the J gene TRBJ2-7, with 12 bases fitting TRBD2. Germline values: CDR1 MNHEY, CDR2 SMNVEV (reference sequence). Trimming took 10 bases from V and 2 from J; bases not matched to a gene: 6. This CDR3 region has 14 residues. The CDR3 DNA reads TGTGCCACCGCTAGCGGGAGGGGAGCCTACGAGCAGTACTTC. Amino acids: CATASGRGAYEQYF.

The chain has TRBV14 and TRBJ1-1; 9 bases fit TRBD1. The CDR3 totals 14 residues. Trimming cost V 4 bases and J 4 bases; bases outside gene matches: 4. CDR1 and CDR2 from the germline V gene are SGHDN and FVKESK. DNA of the CDR3: TGTGCCAGCAGCCCCGACAGGGGGATCACTGAAGCTTTCTTT. It yields the protein CASSPDRGITEAFF.

This chain connects TRBV4-1 to TRBJ2-2; TRBD2 matches 11 bases. This CDR3 comprises 19 residues. With V trimmed by 1 base and J by 6 bases, 13 bases remained unmatched. Germline CDR1 and CDR2: MGHRA and YSYEKL. Here the CDR3 DNA reads TGCGCCAGCAGCCAAGCGCGAGTAGCGGGAGGGTTTGGGTCCGGGGAGCTGTTTTTT. Translating it yields CASSQARVAGGFGSGELFF.

V usage is TRBV6-4 and J usage is TRBJ1-2, with 10 bases identical to TRBD1. V shed 5 bases, J shed 8 bases, and the junction held 5 bases outside the gene matches. This CDR3 has 13 amino acids. The germline CDR1 and CDR2 sequences are MRHNA and SNTAGT. For the CDR3, the DNA is TGTGCCAGCAGTCGGACAGGGGGGCTGGGCTACACCTTC. As protein: CASSRTGGLGYTF.

This clone was detected only once. V is TRBV15 and J is TRBJ2-1; the D gene is possibly TRBD2 (6 bases). Germline CDR1 is LNHNV and CDR2 is YYDKDF (reference sequence). The CDR3 extends over 11 amino acids. V lost 8 bases, J lost 7 bases, and 9 bases lay in between. The CDR3, as DNA: TGTGCCACCCGTGGGGGGAATGAGCAGTTCTTC. The encoded protein is CATRGGNEQFF.

This chain joins TRBV5-4 and TRBJ2-1; 9 nucleotides match TRBD1. V lost 4 bases and J lost 6; bases outside the gene matches: 14. This CDR3 has 17 amino acids. Germline CDR1 reads SGHNT; CDR2 reads YYREEE (reference sequence). The CDR3 loop is CASSEDRGGSGGNEQFF. The CDR3 bases are TGTGCCAGCAGCGAGGACAGGGGAGGTAGCGGAGGCAATGAGCAGTTCTTC.

V usage is TRBV27 and J usage is TRBJ1-5; D uncertain. This CDR3 is built from 14 residues. Germline V gene data show CDR1 as MNHEY and CDR2 as SMNVEV (reference sequence). Trimming took 3 bases from V and 3 from J, leaving 9 bases between them. The CDR3 DNA sequence: TGTGCCAGCAGTTTGCGCCTCGCCAATCAGCCCCAGCATTTT. Encoded protein: CASSLRLANQPQHF.